This T cell receptor beta chain came from a study of blood T cell repertoires in COVID-19. Study-wide background: Nucleic acid was either cDNA or gDNA, and it came from T cells, B-cell-depleted T cells, or PBMCs.

Libraries were prepared by immunoSEQ multiplex PCR; TCRdb keeps only in-frame clonotypes and omits some of them. The top ten hold around 5% of the sample, which has around 95,000 clones, around 88% seen once. This clone is medium-sized within its sample. V was clipped by 1 base and J by 6 bases; unmatched bases: 7. The CDR3 length is 15 residues. Germline CDR1 MDHEN, CDR2 SYDVKM. The source material was peripheral blood. This receptor was obtained from a human donor in a cohort sampled during active COVID-19. The chain links TRBV28 to TRBJ2-7; TRBD2 matches at 9 bases. The chain's CDR3 is CASSLFLAGPGEQYF. In DNA, the CDR3 is TGTGCCAGCAGTTTATTTCTAGCGGGACCGGGCGAGCAGTACTTC. The full variable domain, rest sourced from reference TRBV28 and TRBJ2-7, is DVKVTQSSRYLVKRTGEKVFLECVQDMDHENMFWYRQDPGLGLRLIYFSYDVKMKEKGDIPEGYSVSREKKERFSLILESASTNQTSMYLCASSLFLAGPGEQYFGPGTRLTVT.